Listed here are 3 T cell receptor beta chains from one sample, sequenced in a study of PD-1 blockade in classical Hodgkin lymphoma. Assay: immunoSEQ multiplex PCR; the TCRdb copy retains only in-frame clones and omits some. The table shows 40,000 or so clones, with around 87% occurring only once. Each and every patient relapsed after autologous stem cell transplantation, and patients got differing brentuximab vedotin exposure. This sample comprised peripheral blood mononuclear cells (PBMCs), obtained before the second cycle of nivolumab. Receptors were obtained from a human donor with classical Hodgkin lymphoma.

V usage is TRBV9 and J usage is TRBJ1-6, with 9 bases aligning to TRBD1. Germline CDR1 is SGDLS and CDR2 is YYNGEE. Trimming removed 0 bases from V and 8 bases from J; junction bases left unmatched: 3. The CDR3 is made up of 15 amino acids. CDR3 DNA sequence: TGTGCCAGCAGCGTAGCGGGACAGGGCTATTCACCCCTCCACTTT. Encoded protein: CASSVAGQGYSPLHF.

V and J are TRBV4-1 and TRBJ1-3; 7 nucleotides match TRBD1. J gave up 0 bases and V 3 bases, and 2 bases lay outside the gene matches. The CDR3 length is 15 residues. Germline V lookup: CDR1 MGHRA, CDR2 YSYEKL. The CDR3 DNA reads TGCGCCAGCAGCCATCGGACAGGCTCTGGAAACACCATATATTTT. Amino acid sequence: CASSHRTGSGNTIYF.

The rearrangement links TRBV18 to TRBJ2-7; no clear D. Germline CDR1 and CDR2: KGHSH and LQKENI. The CDR3 is 14 residues long. The V gene lost 1 base and the J gene lost 3 bases, with 10 bases spanning the gap. CDR3 coding DNA: TGTGCCAGCTCACCACGCAGTTCCAACTACGAGCAGTACTTC. It is translated as CASSPRSSNYEQYF.